This T cell receptor (beta chain) stems from a study of control samples from healthy donors and cancer patients. Germline CDR1 and CDR2: LGHDT and YNNKEL (reference sequence). The CDR3 has 16 amino acids. Trimming removed 5 bases from V and 0 bases from J; junction bases left unmatched: 8. The method was immunoSEQ multiplex PCR; TCRdb's version includes in-frame clones alone and lacks a portion of them. The table lists 150,000 to 200,000 clones, roughly 89% of them singletons. This receptor was obtained from a man aged 30 to 45 in good health. Sequenced material: blood. The rearrangement uses TRBV3-1 (or the pseudogene TRBV3-2) and TRBJ2-3, with TRBD2 matching over 7 bases. Written as DNA, the CDR3 is TGTGCCAGCAGCGAAGGAGCGGGGCCTAGCACAGATACGCAGTATTTT. Amino acid sequence: CASSEGAGPSTDTQYF.